The clone carrying this T cell receptor beta chain was detected a few times. Antigen unknown. The data are from a study of cytomegalovirus exposure and HLA in healthy donors. The study's findings and limits: Within an earlier analysis, most TCR beta V segments proved productive either about 90% or about 30% of the time. The study put some 150 TCR beta chains on its list as cytomegalovirus-associated. Upon later analysis, HLA-associated TCR beta chains proved more clonally expanded than other, equally common chains.

From germline, CDR1 is GTSNPN and CDR2 SVGIG (reference sequence). J gave up 0 bases and V 0 bases, and 14 bases lay outside the gene matches. The CDR3 is 19 residues long. The donors comprised healthy bone marrow donors. The PCR employed 60 Vbeta primers together with 13 Jbeta primers. Only in-frame clones appear in the TCRdb table, and some are missing; sequencing was by immunoSEQ multiplex PCR. Of about 69,000 clones detected, about 70% appear once; the ten largest clones hold around 9.9%. The receptor was isolated from a woman aged 25 to 39 in good health and CMV-seronegative. Sequencing used PBMCs. This chain links TRBV30 with TRBJ1-3, with 7 bases aligning to TRBD1. The DNA of the CDR3 is TGTGCCTGGAGTGTACAGGGGACATTGTATGTAAGCTCTGGAAACACCATATATTTT. It yields the protein CAWSVQGTLYVSSGNTIYF.